The T cell receptor (beta chain) under discussion was sequenced for a study of vaccination and CD4 T cells after COVID-19. On the study more broadly: Post-vaccine sampling followed dose two by a median approximately 74 days (range 14 to 241). Overlapping spike peptides of SARS-CoV-2, HCoV-NL63, HCoV-OC43 and HCoV-229E were used, and cells were stimulated with them.

Treatment given: roughly 10-day PBMC culture with coronavirus spike peptide pools or control peptides (ViraFEST assay). ViraFEST stimulated the growth of antigen-specific T cells using peptide pools and subsequently profiled their TCRs by sequencing. Peptide pools at 10 ug/ml and IL-2 at 10 IU/ml were added to cultures of a few million PBMCs per well. In the case of this clonotype: Its target is not known.

Sequencing of cultured CD4+ T cell DNA used the Oncomine TCR Beta short-read assay. Using its own MiXCR run on the PCR reads, TCRdb lists one record per CDR3 protein. The table shows 15,000 to 25,000 distinct CDR3 sequences, with 60% occurring only once. The sequences come from CD4+ T cells from blood, cultured in vitro, collected after SARS-CoV-2 vaccination. This receptor was identified in a human donor who had recovered from COVID-19.

Here the CDR3 reads CSVTGTSGSTDTQYF. CDR3 bases: TGCAGCGTAACCGGGACTAGCGGAAGCACAGATACGCAGTATTTT. The chain employs TRBV29-1 and TRBJ2-3, with 11 bases matching TRBD2. Looked up from germline, CDR1 is SQVTM and CDR2 is ANQGSEA. The ends lost 6 bases at V and 0 bases at J; junction bases unmatched: 5. There are 15 residues in the CDR3.